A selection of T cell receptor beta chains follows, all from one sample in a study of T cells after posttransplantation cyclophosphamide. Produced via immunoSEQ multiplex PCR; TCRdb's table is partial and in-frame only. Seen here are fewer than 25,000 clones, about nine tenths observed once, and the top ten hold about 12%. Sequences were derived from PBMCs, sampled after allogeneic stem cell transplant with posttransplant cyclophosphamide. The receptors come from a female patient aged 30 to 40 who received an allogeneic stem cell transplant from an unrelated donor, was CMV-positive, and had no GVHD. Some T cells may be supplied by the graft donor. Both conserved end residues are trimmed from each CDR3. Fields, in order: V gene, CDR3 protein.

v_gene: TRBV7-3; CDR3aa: ASSPTGASTDTQY
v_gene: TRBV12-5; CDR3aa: ASAAARGTEAF
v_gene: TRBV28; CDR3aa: ASSFIFTGMNTEAF
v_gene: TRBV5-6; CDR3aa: ASSSPTGGEETQY
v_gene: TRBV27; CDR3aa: ASSFGRGRGGTEAF
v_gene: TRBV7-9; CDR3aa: ASSASSGGALYGYT
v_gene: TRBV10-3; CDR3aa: AISEGLAGKNIQY
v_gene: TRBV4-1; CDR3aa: ASSLDTYSGNTIY
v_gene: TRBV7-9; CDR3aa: ASSLEQSTQY
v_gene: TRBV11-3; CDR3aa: ASSPQSSGSYEQY
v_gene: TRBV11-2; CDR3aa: ASRIQGRNEQY
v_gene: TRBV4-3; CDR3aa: ASSQTGGDFTGELF
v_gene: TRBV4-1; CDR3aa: ASSQGDRSSYNSPLH
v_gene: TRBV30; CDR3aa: AWSGVAGAQETQY
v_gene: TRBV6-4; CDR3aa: ASSLEVGQPQH
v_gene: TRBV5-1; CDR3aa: ASRSAVDTQY
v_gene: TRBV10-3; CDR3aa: AINPPGTGELF
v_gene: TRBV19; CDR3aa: ASSMDQGGFGPEAF
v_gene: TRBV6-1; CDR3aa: ASSPGTGRYEQY
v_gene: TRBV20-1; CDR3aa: SAGTRYGYT
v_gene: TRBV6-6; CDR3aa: ASSYQDRGKETQY
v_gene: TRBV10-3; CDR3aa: AISESNSYEQY
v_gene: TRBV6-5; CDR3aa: ASSYQQGSSYNEQF
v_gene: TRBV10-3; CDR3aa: AISERGSTLQETQY
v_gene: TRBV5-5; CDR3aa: ASSIIYEQY
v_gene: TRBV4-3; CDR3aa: ASSQDRQGNTEAF
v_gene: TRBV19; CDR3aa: ASHDRGGETQY
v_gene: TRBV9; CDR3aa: ASSVGEGGYQETQY
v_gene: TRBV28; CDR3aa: ASSSPRDRGGTEAF
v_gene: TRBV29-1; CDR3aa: SVTLGQGADYEQY
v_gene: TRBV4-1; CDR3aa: ASSQEGQGIDTQY
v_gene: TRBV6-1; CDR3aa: AITLRETVQETQY
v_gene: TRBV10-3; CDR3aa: AISGLESSYEQY
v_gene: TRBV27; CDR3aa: ASSRKGADTGELF
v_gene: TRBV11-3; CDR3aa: ASSAQTGVTHEQY
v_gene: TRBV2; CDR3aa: ASSEPVSNQPQH
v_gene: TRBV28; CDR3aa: ASSLGRVGNSPLH